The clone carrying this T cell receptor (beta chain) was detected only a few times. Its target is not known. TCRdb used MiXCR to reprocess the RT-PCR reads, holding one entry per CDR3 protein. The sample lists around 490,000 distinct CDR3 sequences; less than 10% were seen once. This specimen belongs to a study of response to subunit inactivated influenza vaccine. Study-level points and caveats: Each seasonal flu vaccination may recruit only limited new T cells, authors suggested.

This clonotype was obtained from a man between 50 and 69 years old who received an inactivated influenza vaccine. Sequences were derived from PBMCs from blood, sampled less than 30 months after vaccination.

The CDR3: CSVATGVNTEAFF. The CDR3 coding sequence is TGCAGCGTAGCTACAGGGGTGAACACTGAAGCTTTCTTT. V and J are TRBV29-1 and TRBJ1-1, with TRBD1 identical over 7 bases. Looked up from germline, CDR1 is SQVTM and CDR2 is ANQGSEA. CDR3 length equals 13 residues. V lost 6 bases and J lost 0; bases outside the gene matches: 4.